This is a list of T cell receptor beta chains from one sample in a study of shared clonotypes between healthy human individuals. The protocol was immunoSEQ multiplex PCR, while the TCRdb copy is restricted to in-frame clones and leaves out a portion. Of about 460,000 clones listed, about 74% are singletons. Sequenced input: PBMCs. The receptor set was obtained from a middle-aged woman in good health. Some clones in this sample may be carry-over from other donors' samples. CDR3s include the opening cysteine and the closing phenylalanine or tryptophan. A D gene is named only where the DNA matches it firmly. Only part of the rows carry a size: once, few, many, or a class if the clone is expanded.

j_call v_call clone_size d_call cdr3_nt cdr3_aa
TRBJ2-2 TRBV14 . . TGTGCCAGCAGCCAAGCGAGAAACACCGGGGAGCTGTTTTTT CASSQARNTGELFF
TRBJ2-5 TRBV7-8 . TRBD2 TGTGCCAGCAGCTTCCGCCAGGGACTAGCGGGAGAGACCCAGTACTTC CASSFRQGLAGETQYF
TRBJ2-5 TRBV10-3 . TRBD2 TGTGCCATCAGTGAGTCGACTAGCGGGAGGGGGACCCAGTACTTC CAISESTSGRGTQYF
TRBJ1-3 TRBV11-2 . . TGTGCCAGCAGCTTAGATTTGGGAAACACCATATATTTT CASSLDLGNTIYF
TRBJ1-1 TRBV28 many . TGTGCCAGCAGGCCTACGGGGAGGAACACTGAAGCTTTCTTT CASRPTGRNTEAFF
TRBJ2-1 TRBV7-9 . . TGTGCCAGCAGCTCCCTGAGGGGCAATGAGCAGTTCTTC CASSSLRGNEQFF
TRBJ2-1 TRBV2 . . TGTGCCAGCAGTGAATTTCGGGACAATGAGCAGTTCTTC CASSEFRDNEQFF
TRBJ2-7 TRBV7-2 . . TGTGCCAGCAGCTTAGGGGCACCGGCCGGCGAGCAGTACTTC CASSLGAPAGEQYF
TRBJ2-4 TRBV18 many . TGTGCCAGCTCACGTCCAGGGGGGACCGGAAACATTCAGTACTTC CASSRPGGTGNIQYF
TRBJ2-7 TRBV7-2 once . TGTGCCAGCAGCTTAGCGCGGAACTACGAGCAGTACTTC CASSLARNYEQYF